A single sample gave rise to the 13 T cell receptor beta chains below, sequenced in a study of CD8 T cells in ankylosing spondylitis. Overall study findings and caveats: It appeared that ankylosing spondylitis blood was characterized by a TCR beta motif of roughly 8 highly homologous variants.

Antigens of these TCRs are unknown. TCRdb itself ran the 5' RACE reads through MiXCR, one entry per CDR3 protein. Of 450,000 to 550,000 distinct CDR3 sequences in the sample, roughly 5% were seen once. Specimen: blood, either unsorted or a sorted T cell fraction (not recorded which). Every receptor here comes from a male donor with ankylosing spondylitis.

V usage is TRBV15 and J usage is TRBJ1-5, with 7 bases matching TRBD1. Germline values: CDR1 LNHNV, CDR2 YYDKDF (reference sequence). Trimming at V came to 3 bases and at J to 7 bases, leaving 12 bases not matched to a gene. The CDR3 totals 16 residues. As DNA, the CDR3 is TGTGCCACCAGCAGGGGTCAGGGTAGGGGGCAACAGCCCCAGCATTTT. Its protein is CATSRGQGRGQQPQHF.

Many counts were recorded for this clonotype. The rearrangement links TRBV5-1 to TRBJ2-5, with D unclear. The V gene's germline CDR1 is SGHRS and CDR2 YFSETQ. V was clipped by 0 bases and J by 7 bases, with 13 bases between them. The CDR3 covers 14 residues. DNA for the CDR3: TGCGCCAGCAGCTTGGCGCTAGGCCGTGGGACCCAGTACTTC. Its translation: CASSLALGRGTQYF.

This clonotype has ten or more counts. The genes are TRBV6-1 and TRBJ1-5, with 7 nucleotides matching TRBD1. Germline-derived CDR1 and CDR2 are MNHNS and SASEGT. J lost 4 bases, V lost 6 bases, and 9 bases had no gene match. This CDR3 spans 15 amino acids. The CDR3 sequence: CASSQTGRTNQPQHF. The CDR3 DNA reads TGTGCCAGCAGCCAGACAGGGCGCACAAATCAGCCCCAGCATTTT.

The table lists this clonotype with many counts. V usage is TRBV15 and J usage is TRBJ2-2, with 9 bases fitting TRBD1. The CDR3 is 18 amino acids. V shed 1 base, J shed 5 bases, and the junction held 11 bases outside the gene matches. Germline values: CDR1 LNHNV, CDR2 YYDKDF (reference sequence). Written as DNA, the CDR3 is TGTGCCACCAGCAGAGTTTTGGGGACAGGGCTCCTAACCGGGGAGCTGTTTTTT. Its translation is CATSRVLGTGLLTGELFF.

This clonotype was found many times. Here the CDR3 reads CASSQDKAGYFNTGELFF. In DNA, the CDR3 is TGCGCCAGCAGCCAAGACAAGGCAGGATACTTTAACACCGGGGAGCTGTTTTTT. The chain links TRBV4-3 to TRBJ2-2; D is uncertain. The CDR3 sequence is 18 residues long. Trimming left V 0 bases short and J 2 bases short, with 16 bases between. Germline V gene data show CDR1 as LGHNA and CDR2 as YSLEER.

The chain carries TRBV30 and TRBJ2-5, with 8 bases matching TRBD2. J lost 4 bases, V lost 6 bases, and 7 bases had no gene match. Per the germline V gene, CDR1 is GTSNPN and CDR2 is SVGIG (reference sequence). This CDR3 contains 13 residues. The CDR3 sequence: CACSGGPGETQYF. The CDR3 DNA reads TGTGCCTGCTCGGGGGGGCCGGGAGAGACCCAGTACTTC.

This clonotype has ten or more counts. V gene TRBV4-3 combines with J gene TRBJ2-3; 10 bases match TRBD2. Germline loops: CDR1 LGHNA, CDR2 YSLEER. The V segment lost 1 base and the J segment 6 bases; nucleotides outside the gene matches: 10. The CDR3 is 17 residues long. The CDR3 DNA reads as TGCGCCAGCAGCCAAGGACTAGCGGGCTCCGCGCCGGATACGCAGTATTTT. It specifies CASSQGLAGSAPDTQYF.

This clonotype was seen repeatedly, ten times or more. This chain connects TRBV5-1 to TRBJ2-1; 7 bases map to TRBD2. CDR1 and CDR2 from the germline V gene are SGHRS and YFSETQ. The CDR3 consists of 16 residues. Trimming cost V 0 bases and J 4 bases; bases outside gene matches: 7. The CDR3 coding sequence is TGCGCCAGCAGCTTGGATTTGGGGGGGACTTACAATGAGCAGTTCTTC. Translated, it gives CASSLDLGGTYNEQFF.

This clonotype occurred many times. The J gene is TRBJ1-2, the V gene TRBV7-3, with 7 positions matching TRBD1. Per germline, CDR1 SGHTA and CDR2 FQGTGA. Losses at the gene ends were 5 bases for V and 14 bases for J; bases not matched to a gene: 11. The CDR3 extends over 12 amino acids. The CDR3 sequence is CASSDPGGEKTF. CDR3 coding DNA: TGTGCCAGCAGCGACCCAGGGGGGGAGAAAACCTTC.

This clonotype occurred many times. V usage is TRBV7-9 and J usage is TRBJ1-1, with D unclear. Germline CDR1 reads SEHNR; CDR2 reads FQNEAQ (reference sequence). With 2 bases removed from V and 1 base from J, the gap between germline ends came to 14 bases. The CDR3 contains 16 residues. DNA for the CDR3: TGTGCCAGCAGCTTAAGGAGTACCCCGGCGAACACTGAAGCTTTCTTT. Translated, it gives CASSLRSTPANTEAFF.

Ten or more counts support this clonotype. The chain carries TRBV18 and TRBJ1-6; unclear D gene. There are 14 residues in the CDR3. Germline V gene lookup returns CDR1 KGHSH and CDR2 LQKENI. Trimming left V 2 bases short and J 7 bases short, with 9 bases between. This CDR3 reads CASSPSPGNSPLHF. The CDR3 region has the DNA TGTGCCAGCTCACCATCACCGGGGAATTCACCCCTCCACTTT.

This clonotype appeared many times. The chain links TRBV7-2 to TRBJ1-6; 9 bases agree with TRBD1. The V segment lost 6 bases and the J segment 10 bases; nucleotides outside the gene matches: 7. From germline, CDR1 is SGHTA and CDR2 FQGNSA. The CDR3 has 14 amino acids. The CDR3 spells CASSDWTGESPLHF. The CDR3 DNA reads as TGTGCCAGCAGTGATTGGACAGGGGAATCACCCCTCCACTTT.

In this sample, this clonotype turned up many times. The chain links TRBV20-1 to TRBJ1-6; D remains unclear. Germline V gene sequence: CDR1 DFQATT, CDR2 SNEGSKA (reference sequence). Deletions cut 2 bases from V and 9 bases from J, with 11 bases between. The CDR3 extends over 13 amino acids. CDR3 DNA: TGCAGTGCTAGACCGGACCTACTTTCACCCCTCCACTTT. It specifies CSARPDLLSPLHF.